This is a list of T cell receptor beta chains from one sample in a study of blood T cell repertoires in COVID-19. The data were produced by immunoSEQ multiplex PCR, yet TCRdb's version contains in-frame clones alone and is incomplete. The table lists 370,000 or so clones, about 87% of them singletons. The sample was PBMCs or T cells enriched from blood (not recorded which). These receptors were taken from a man aged 30 to 39 who had recovered from COVID-19. Both conserved end residues are part of each CDR3. D genes are given only for firm matches. Where a row states a size, it is once, few, many or the class of an expanded clone; other rows omit it.

v_call	j_call	d_call	clone_size	cdr3_nt	cdr3_aa
TRBV7-8	TRBJ1-2	TRBD1	-	TGTGCCAGCAGCTTATACGACAGGGAATTATATGGCTACACCTTC	CASSLYDRELYGYTF
TRBV18	TRBJ1-1	TRBD1	-	TGTGCCAGCTCATTTACAGGGGGCAACACTGAAGCTTTCTTT	CASSFTGGNTEAFF
TRBV27	TRBJ2-2	TRBD1	-	TGTGCCAGCAGTGACACAGGGGGCGCCACCGGGGAGCTGTTTTTT	CASSDTGGATGELFF
TRBV9	TRBJ1-2	-	-	TGTGCCAGCAGCGTACGACAGGACTTTAACTATGGCTACACCTTC	CASSVRQDFNYGYTF
TRBV11-2	TRBJ1-1	-	-	TGTGCCAGCAGCTTAGACAGGGGCCATGAAGCTTTCTTT	CASSLDRGHEAFF
TRBV19	TRBJ1-5	-	-	TGTGCCAGTGCAAAAGGACAGTTGGGCAATCAGCCCCAGCATTTT	CASAKGQLGNQPQHF
TRBV6-4	TRBJ2-3	TRBD2	few	TGTGCCAGCAGTGACTCAGTAGCGGGGGGTAAAGATACGCAGTATTTT	CASSDSVAGGKDTQYF
TRBV7-2	TRBJ1-1	TRBD1	-	TGTGCCAGCAGCTTTGGATGGGACAGGGATGCTTTCTTT	CASSFGWDRDAFF
TRBV6-5	TRBJ2-2	-	-	TGTGCCAGCAGTTACTCAGGAGGCCCCGGGGAGCTGTTTTTT	CASSYSGGPGELFF
TRBV4-3	TRBJ1-1	-	-	TGCGCCAGCAGCCAAGATGCCAGGGGCACTGAAGCTTTCTTT	CASSQDARGTEAFF
TRBV30	TRBJ1-2	-	-	TGTGCCTGGAGTCATAACTATGGCTACACCTTC	CAWSHNYGYTF
TRBV7-4	TRBJ1-5	TRBD1	-	TGTGCCAGCAGCTTAGTATGGACAGGGTTGCGCAATCAGCCCCAGCATTTT	CASSLVWTGLRNQPQHF
TRBV13	TRBJ2-5	-	few	TGTGCCAGCAGCCCCCAACTTGGGACCCAGTACTTC	CASSPQLGTQYF
TRBV2	TRBJ1-2	-	few	TGTGCCAGCAGTGCACATATTTTGGGGGGAGCTAACTATGGCTACACCTTC	CASSAHILGGANYGYTF
TRBV7-9	TRBJ1-1	-	-	TGTGCCAGCAGCCTGACCGGGAGTGAAGCTTTCTTT	CASSLTGSEAFF
TRBV27	TRBJ1-6	-	-	TGTGCCAGCAGCCCACTAGTGACAGGAGCAAGAAATTCACCCCTCCACTTT	CASSPLVTGARNSPLHF
TRBV4-1	TRBJ1-5	-	-	TGCGCCAGCAGCCAAGATCCAGGGATTAGCAATCAGCCCCAGCATTTT	CASSQDPGISNQPQHF